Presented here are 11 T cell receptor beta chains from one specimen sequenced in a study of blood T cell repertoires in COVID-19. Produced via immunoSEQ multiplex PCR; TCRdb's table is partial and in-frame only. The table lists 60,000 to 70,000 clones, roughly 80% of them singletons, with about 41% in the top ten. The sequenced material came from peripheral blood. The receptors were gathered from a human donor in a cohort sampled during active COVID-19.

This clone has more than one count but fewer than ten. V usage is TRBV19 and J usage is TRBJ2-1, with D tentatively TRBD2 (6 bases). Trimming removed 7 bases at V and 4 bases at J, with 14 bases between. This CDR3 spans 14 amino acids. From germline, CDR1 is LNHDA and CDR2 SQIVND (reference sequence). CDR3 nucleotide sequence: TGTGCCAGTAACCCCACTAGCAGATACAATGAGCAGTTCTTC. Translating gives CASNPTSRYNEQFF.

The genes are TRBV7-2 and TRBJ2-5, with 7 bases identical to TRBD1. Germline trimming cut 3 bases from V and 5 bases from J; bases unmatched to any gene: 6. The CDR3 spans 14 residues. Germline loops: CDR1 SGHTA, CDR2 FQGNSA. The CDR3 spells CASSFTGDQETQYF. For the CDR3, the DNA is TGTGCCAGCAGCTTCACAGGGGATCAGGAGACCCAGTACTTC. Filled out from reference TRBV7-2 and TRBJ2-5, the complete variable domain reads GAGVSQSPSNKVTEKGKDVELRCDPISGHTALYWYRQSLGQGLEFLIYFQGNSAPDKSGLPSDRFSAERTGGSVSTLTIQRTQQEDSAVYLCASSFTGDQETQYFGPGTRLLVL.

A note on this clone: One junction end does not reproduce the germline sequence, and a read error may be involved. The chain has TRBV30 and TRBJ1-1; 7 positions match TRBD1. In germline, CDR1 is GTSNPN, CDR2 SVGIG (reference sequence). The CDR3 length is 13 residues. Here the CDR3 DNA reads TGTGCTTGGAACAGGGGACCTAACACTGAAGCTTTCTTT. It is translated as CAWNRGPNTEAFF.

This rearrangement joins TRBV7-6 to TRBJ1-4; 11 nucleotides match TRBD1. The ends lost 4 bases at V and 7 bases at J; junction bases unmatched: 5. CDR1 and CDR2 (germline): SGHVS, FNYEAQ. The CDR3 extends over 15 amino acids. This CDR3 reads CASSWTGGLVEKLFF. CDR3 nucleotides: TGTGCCAGCAGCTGGACAGGGGGCCTGGTTGAAAAACTGTTTTTT.

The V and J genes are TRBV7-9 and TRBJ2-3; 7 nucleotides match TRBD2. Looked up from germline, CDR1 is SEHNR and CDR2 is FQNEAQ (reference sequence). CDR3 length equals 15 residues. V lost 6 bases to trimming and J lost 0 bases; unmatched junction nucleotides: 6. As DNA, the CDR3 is TGTGCCAGCAGTCCGGGAGCGGGGAGCACAGATACGCAGTATTTT. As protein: CASSPGAGSTDTQYF.

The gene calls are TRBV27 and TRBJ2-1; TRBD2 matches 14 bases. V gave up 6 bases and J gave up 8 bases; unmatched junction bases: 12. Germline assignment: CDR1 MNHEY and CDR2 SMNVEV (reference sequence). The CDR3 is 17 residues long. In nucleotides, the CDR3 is TGTGCCAGCAGCTGGGGGACCGGGACTAGCGGGGGTTATGAGCAGTTCTTC. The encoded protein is CASSWGTGTSGGYEQFF.

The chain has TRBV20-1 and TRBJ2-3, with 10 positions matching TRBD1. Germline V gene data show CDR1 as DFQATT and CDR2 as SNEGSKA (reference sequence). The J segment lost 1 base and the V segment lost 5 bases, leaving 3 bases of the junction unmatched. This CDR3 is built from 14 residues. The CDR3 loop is CSAGDRGRTDTQYF. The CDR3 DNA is TGCAGTGCTGGTGACAGGGGGCGCACAGATACGCAGTATTTT.

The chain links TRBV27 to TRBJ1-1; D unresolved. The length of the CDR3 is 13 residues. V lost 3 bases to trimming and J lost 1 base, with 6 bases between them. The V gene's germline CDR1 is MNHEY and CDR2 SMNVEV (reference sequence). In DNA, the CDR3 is TGTGCCAGCAGTTTCGCGGGGAACACTGAAGCTTTCTTT. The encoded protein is CASSFAGNTEAFF.

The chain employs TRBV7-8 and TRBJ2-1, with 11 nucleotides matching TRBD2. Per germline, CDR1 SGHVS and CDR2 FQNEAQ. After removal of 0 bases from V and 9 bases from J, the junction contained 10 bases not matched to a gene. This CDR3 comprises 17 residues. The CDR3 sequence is CASSLAKTSGVGSEQFF. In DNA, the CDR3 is TGTGCCAGCAGCTTAGCCAAGACTAGCGGGGTAGGGAGTGAGCAGTTCTTC.

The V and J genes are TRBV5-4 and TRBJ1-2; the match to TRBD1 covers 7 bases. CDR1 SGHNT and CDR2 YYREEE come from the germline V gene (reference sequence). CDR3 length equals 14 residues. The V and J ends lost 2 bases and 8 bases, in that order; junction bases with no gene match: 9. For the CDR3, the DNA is TGTGCCAGCAGCTTCAGACAGGGAATAAAGGGCTACACCTTC. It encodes CASSFRQGIKGYTF.

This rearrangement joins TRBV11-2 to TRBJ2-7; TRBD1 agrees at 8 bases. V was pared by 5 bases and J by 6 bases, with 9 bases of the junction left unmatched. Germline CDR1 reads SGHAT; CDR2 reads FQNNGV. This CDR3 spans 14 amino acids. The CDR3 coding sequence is TGTGCCAGCAGCCATGGACAGGGTCCGCGCGAGCAGTACTTC. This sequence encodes CASSHGQGPREQYF.